This TCR beta chain was retrieved from a study of blood T cell repertoires in COVID-19. Deletions cut 2 bases from V and 5 bases from J, with 9 bases between. From germline, CDR1 is MNHEY and CDR2 SVGEGT. The CDR3 is 13 residues long. As processed by the authors: Amplification with reference gene primers provided the estimates of nucleated cell counts. Profiling relied on immunoSEQ multiplex PCR, and the TCRdb table lists in-frame clones only, not all of them. For V, J and clone size, that table is used; D and trimming come from the DNA. The table lists more than 150,000 clones, 86% of them singletons.

The chain employs TRBV6-2 or TRBV6-3 and TRBJ2-5; D is possibly TRBD2 (6 bases). This receptor was taken from an older woman with acute or convalescent COVID-19. Sequencing input: peripheral blood. CDR3 coding DNA: TGTGCCAGCAGTTACGGGGGGAGTGAGACCCAGTACTTC. This encodes CASSYGGSETQYF.